The 10 T cell receptor beta chains in this list originate from one sample, sequenced in a study of cytotoxic CD8 clonotypes in ibrutinib-treated CLL. Assay: immunoSEQ multiplex PCR; the TCRdb copy retains only in-frame clones and omits some. The repertoire holds about 25,000 clones, with 65% to 90% as singletons. The specimen was PBMCs, collected after 24 months of ibrutinib treatment. The source of these receptors is a human donor with chronic lymphocytic leukemia.

The chain couples TRBV15 to TRBJ2-7; the D is unclear. CDR1 is LNHNV, CDR2 YYDKDF, per germline (reference sequence). Trimming shortened V by 4 bases and J by 2 bases, and 15 bases separated the two germline ends. CDR3 length: 15 residues. The CDR3 spells CATSTQGPQPYEQYF. The DNA of the CDR3 is TGTGCCACCAGCACCCAAGGGCCACAGCCCTACGAGCAGTACTTC.

The chain joins TRBV11-2 to TRBJ2-3; 16 nucleotides agree with TRBD2. This CDR3 has 18 amino acids. Germline V gene sequence: CDR1 SGHAT, CDR2 FQNNGV. The junction had 6 bases not matched to a gene; V was cut back by 5 bases and J by 1 base. The CDR3 region has the DNA TGTGCCAGCAGCAGGGGACTAGCGGGGGGGGTTGGCACAGATACGCAGTATTTT. Protein sequence: CASSRGLAGGVGTDTQYF.

The rearrangement joins TRBV28 to TRBJ1-5, with a weak D call TRBD1 (6 bases). Trimming shortened V by 4 bases and J by 2 bases, and 15 bases separated the two germline ends. Germline loops: CDR1 MDHEN, CDR2 SYDVKM. The CDR3 totals 16 residues. CDR3 in amino acids: CASSSQGRRGNQPQHF. The DNA for the CDR3 is TGTGCCAGCAGTTCACAGGGCCGTCGTGGCAATCAGCCCCAGCATTTT.

The chain carries TRBV4-1 and TRBJ1-6; D is unresolved. The length of the CDR3 is 16 residues. Germline CDR1 and CDR2: MGHRA and YSYEKL. The germline V and J ends were trimmed by 6 bases and 7 bases, with 19 bases remaining between them. CDR3 coding DNA: TGCGCCAGCAGGTCAGATACCGGGCTCTTAAATTCACCCCTCCACTTT. Protein: CASRSDTGLLNSPLHF.

The CDR3 DNA follows: TGTGCCAGCAGTTTATCGGGGACAGGCATCTACGAGCAGTACTTC. Its protein product is CASSLSGTGIYEQYF. The chain is built from TRBV27 and TRBJ2-7; the match to TRBD1 covers 8 bases. With 0 bases clipped from V and 3 bases from J, the junction kept 4 bases outside the gene matches. The CDR3 totals 15 residues. Germline V gives CDR1 MNHEY, CDR2 SMNVEV (reference sequence).

The chain uses TRBV18 and TRBJ2-2; the D is unclear. There are 14 residues in the CDR3. Germline V gives CDR1 KGHSH, CDR2 LQKENI. Trimming shortened V by 0 bases and J by 6 bases, and 8 bases separated the two germline ends. Here the CDR3 DNA reads TGTGCCAGCTCACCACCGACTGGAGCCGGGGAGCTGTTTTTT. It specifies CASSPPTGAGELFF. Supplemented by reference TRBV18 and TRBJ2-2, the full variable domain reads NAGVMQNPRHLVRRRGQEARLRCSPMKGHSHVYWYRQLPEEGLKFMVYLQKENIIDESGMPKERFSAEFPKEGPSILRIQQVVRGDSAAYFCASSPPTGAGELFFGEGSRLTVL.

This clone was seen a single time. The chain uses TRBV5-1 and TRBJ1-6, with 10 bases aligning to TRBD1. The CDR3 extends over 21 amino acids. After removal of 5 bases from V and 8 bases from J, the junction contained 25 bases not matched to a gene. CDR1 is SGHRS and CDR2 is YFSETQ in the germline V gene. The CDR3 DNA follows: TGCGCCAGCAGTCCTCCCCCCCGCGGGACAGGGGTTTTGCCGGCAGATTCACCCCTCCACTTT. It is translated as CASSPPPRGTGVLPADSPLHF.

This chain connects TRBV15 to TRBJ1-1, with D perhaps TRBD1 (6 bases). Trimming took off 0 bases at V and 4 bases at J, with 12 bases between the two ends. Germline V CDR1 and CDR2: LNHNV, YYDKDF (reference sequence). The CDR3 contains 15 residues. CDR3 protein: CATSRDNREATEAFF. The CDR3 coding sequence is TGTGCCACCAGCAGAGATAACAGGGAGGCCACTGAAGCTTTCTTT.

V is TRBV2 and J is TRBJ2-5; possibly TRBD1 for D (6 bases). The CDR3 contains 14 residues. V was clipped by 1 base and J by 4 bases, with 10 bases between them. In germline, CDR1 is SNHLY, CDR2 FYNNEI. CDR3 in DNA: TGTGCCAGCAGTGAAGATCTGGGGGCAGAGACCCAGTACTTC. Its translation is CASSEDLGAETQYF.

The gene calls are TRBV5-1 and TRBJ2-1; tentatively, D is TRBD1 (5 bases). CDR1 is SGHRS and CDR2 is YFSETQ in the germline V gene. The CDR3 has 15 residues. V lost 1 base and J 0 bases, leaving 8 bases between the germline ends. CDR3 DNA: TGCGCCAGCAGCTTGCAGGGATACTCCTACAATGAGCAGTTCTTC. It translates to CASSLQGYSYNEQFF.